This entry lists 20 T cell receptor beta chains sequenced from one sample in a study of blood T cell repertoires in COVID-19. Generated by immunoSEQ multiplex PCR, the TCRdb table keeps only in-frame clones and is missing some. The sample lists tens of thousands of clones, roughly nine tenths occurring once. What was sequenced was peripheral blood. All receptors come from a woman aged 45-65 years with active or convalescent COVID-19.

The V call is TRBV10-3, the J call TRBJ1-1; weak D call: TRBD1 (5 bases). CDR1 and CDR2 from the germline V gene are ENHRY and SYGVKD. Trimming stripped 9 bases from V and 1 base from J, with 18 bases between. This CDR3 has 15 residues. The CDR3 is CAISPSETANTEAFF. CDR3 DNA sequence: TGTGCCATATCACCATCCGAGACAGCGAACACTGAAGCTTTCTTT.

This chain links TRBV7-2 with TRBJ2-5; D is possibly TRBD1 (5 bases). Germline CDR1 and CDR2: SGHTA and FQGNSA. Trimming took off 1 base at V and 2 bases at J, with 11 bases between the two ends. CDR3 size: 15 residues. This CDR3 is CASSLGSGLQETQYF. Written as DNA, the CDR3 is TGTGCCAGCAGCTTAGGGTCAGGGCTTCAAGAGACCCAGTACTTC.

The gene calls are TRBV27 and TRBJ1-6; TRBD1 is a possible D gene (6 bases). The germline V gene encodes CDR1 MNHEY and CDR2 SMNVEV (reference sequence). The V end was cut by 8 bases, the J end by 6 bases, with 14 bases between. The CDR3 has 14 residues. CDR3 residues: CASGPWTANSPLHF. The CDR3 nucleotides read TGTGCCAGCGGCCCTTGGACAGCTAATTCACCCCTCCACTTT.

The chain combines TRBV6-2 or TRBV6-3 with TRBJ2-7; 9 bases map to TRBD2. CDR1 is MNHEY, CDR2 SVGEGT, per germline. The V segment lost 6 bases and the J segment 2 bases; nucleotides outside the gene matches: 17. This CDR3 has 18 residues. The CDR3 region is CASSPVISGGSDPYEQYF. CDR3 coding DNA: TGTGCCAGCAGCCCCGTTATTAGCGGGGGCTCCGATCCCTACGAGCAGTACTTC.

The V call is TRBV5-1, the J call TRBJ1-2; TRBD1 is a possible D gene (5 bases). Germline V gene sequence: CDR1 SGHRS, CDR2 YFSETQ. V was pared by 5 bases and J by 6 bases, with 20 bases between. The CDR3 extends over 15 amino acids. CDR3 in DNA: TGCGCCAGCAGAGACATGGGGGGAGTTTTAAATGGCTACACCTTC. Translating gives CASRDMGGVLNGYTF. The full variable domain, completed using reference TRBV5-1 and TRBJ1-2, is KAGVTQTPRYLIKTRGQQVTLSCSPISGHRSVSWYQQTPGQGLQFLFEYFSETQRNKGNFPGRFSGRQFSNSRSEMNVSTLELGDSALYLCASRDMGGVLNGYTFGSGTRLTVV.

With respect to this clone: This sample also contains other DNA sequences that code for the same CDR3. CDR3: CASSSQQGANYGYTF. In nucleotides, the CDR3 is TGTGCCAGCAGCTCCCAACAGGGGGCTAACTATGGCTACACCTTC. The rearrangement uses TRBV7-3 and TRBJ1-2, with 8 nucleotides matching TRBD1. CDR3 size: 15 residues. Unmatched junction bases numbered 4, after V lost 4 bases and J lost 0 bases. The germline V gene encodes CDR1 SGHTA and CDR2 FQGTGA.

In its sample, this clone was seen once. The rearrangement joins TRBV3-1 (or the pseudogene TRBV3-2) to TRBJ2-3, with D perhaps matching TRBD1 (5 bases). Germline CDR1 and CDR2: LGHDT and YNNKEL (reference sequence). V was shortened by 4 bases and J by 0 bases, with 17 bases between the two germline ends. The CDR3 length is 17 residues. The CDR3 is CASSLTGFRGSTDTQYF. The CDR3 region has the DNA TGTGCCAGCAGCCTTACTGGATTTAGGGGTAGCACAGATACGCAGTATTTT.

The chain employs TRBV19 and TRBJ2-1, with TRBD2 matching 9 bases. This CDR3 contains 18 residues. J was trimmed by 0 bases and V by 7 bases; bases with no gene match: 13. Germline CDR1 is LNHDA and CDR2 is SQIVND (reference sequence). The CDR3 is CASIQAGGPSSSYNEQFF. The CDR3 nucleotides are TGTGCCAGTATTCAAGCGGGGGGCCCGTCAAGCTCCTACAATGAGCAGTTCTTC.

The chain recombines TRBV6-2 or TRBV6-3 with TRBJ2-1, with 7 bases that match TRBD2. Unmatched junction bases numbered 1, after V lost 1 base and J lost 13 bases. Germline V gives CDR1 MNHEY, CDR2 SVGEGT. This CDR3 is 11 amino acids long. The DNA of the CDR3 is TGTGCCAGCAGTTACTGGGACTATCAGTTCTTC. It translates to CASSYWDYQFF.

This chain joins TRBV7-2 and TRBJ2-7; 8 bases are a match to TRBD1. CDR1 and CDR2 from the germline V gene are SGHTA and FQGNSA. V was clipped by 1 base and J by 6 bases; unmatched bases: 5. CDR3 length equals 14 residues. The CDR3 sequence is CASSLDQGAGEQYF. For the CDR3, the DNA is TGTGCCAGCAGCTTAGACCAGGGGGCAGGCGAGCAGTACTTC. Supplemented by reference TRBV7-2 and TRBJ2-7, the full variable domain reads GAGVSQSPSNKVTEKGKDVELRCDPISGHTALYWYRQSLGQGLEFLIYFQGNSAPDKSGLPSDRFSAERTGGSVSTLTIQRTQQEDSAVYLCASSLDQGAGEQYFGPGTRLTVT.

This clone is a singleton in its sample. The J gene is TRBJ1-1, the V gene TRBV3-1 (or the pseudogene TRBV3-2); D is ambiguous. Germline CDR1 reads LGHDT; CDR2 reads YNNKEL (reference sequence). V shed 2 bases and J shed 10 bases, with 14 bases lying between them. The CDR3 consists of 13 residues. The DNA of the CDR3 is TGTGCCAGCAGCCAAAGTTCCGGGGAGGGAGCTTTCTTT. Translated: CASSQSSGEGAFF.

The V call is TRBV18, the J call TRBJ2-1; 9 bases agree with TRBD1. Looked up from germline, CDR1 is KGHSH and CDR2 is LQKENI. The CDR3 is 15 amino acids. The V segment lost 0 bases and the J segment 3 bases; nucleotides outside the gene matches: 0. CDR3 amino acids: CASSPPGQGYNEQFF. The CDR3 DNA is TGTGCCAGCTCACCACCGGGACAGGGCTACAATGAGCAGTTCTTC.

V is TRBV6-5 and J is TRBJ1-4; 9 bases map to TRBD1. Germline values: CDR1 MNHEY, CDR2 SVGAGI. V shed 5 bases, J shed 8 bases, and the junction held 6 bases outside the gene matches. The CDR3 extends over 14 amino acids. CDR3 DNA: TGTGCCAGCAGTAAACAGGGGGCAGGAGAAAAACTGTTTTTT. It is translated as CASSKQGAGEKLFF.

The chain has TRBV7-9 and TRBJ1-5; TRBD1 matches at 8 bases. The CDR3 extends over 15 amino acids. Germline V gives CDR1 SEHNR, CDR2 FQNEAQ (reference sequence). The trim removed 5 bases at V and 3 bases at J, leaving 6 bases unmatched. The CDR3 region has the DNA TGTGCCAGCAGCGTTGGGACAGGCTTCAATCAGCCCCAGCATTTT. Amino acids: CASSVGTGFNQPQHF. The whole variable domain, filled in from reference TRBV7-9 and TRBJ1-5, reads DTGVSQNPRHKITKRGQNVTFRCDPISEHNRLYWYRQTLGQGPEFLTYFQNEAQLEKSRLLSDRFSAERPKGSFSTLEIQRTEQGDSAMYLCASSVGTGFNQPQHFGDGTRLSIL.

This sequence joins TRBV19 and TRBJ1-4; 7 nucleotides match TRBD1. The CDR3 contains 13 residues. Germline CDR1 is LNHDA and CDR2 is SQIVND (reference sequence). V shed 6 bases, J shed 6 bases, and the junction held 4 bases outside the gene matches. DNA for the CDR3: TGTGCCAGTAGGGTGACAGGGTATGAAAAACTGTTTTTT. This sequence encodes CASRVTGYEKLFF.

CDR3 sequence: CATSRAPGGEKLFF. CDR3 sequence (DNA): TGTGCCACCAGCAGAGCACCCGGGGGTGAAAAACTGTTTTTT. The chain employs TRBV15 and TRBJ1-4, with D perhaps matching TRBD1 (5 bases). The germline V gene has CDR1 LNHNV and CDR2 YYDKDF (reference sequence). Trimming removed 1 base from V and 7 bases from J, with 10 bases in between. The CDR3 has 14 residues.

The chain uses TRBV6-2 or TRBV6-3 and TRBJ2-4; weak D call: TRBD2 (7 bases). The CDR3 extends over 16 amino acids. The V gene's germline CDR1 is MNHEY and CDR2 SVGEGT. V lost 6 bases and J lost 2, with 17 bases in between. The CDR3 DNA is TGTGCCAGCAGCGGTGTTGGGGGGGCTCCCAAAAACATTCAGTACTTC. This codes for CASSGVGGAPKNIQYF.

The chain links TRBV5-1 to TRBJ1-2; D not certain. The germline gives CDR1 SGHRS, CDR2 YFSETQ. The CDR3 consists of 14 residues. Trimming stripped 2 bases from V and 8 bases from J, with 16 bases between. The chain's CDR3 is CASSFSGTVDGYTF. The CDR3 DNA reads TGCGCCAGCAGCTTTTCCGGTACAGTAGACGGCTACACCTTC.

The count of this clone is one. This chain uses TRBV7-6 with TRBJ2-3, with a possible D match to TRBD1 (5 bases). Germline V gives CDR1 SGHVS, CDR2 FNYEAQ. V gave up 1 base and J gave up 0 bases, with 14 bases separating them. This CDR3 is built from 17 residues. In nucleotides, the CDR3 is TGTGCCAGCAGCTTAGTCGGGTGGGGCTTTAGCACAGATACGCAGTATTTT. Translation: CASSLVGWGFSTDTQYF.

The CDR3 region is CATSDPIGLAGTDTQYF. The CDR3 nucleotides are TGTGCCACCAGTGACCCGATCGGACTAGCGGGCACAGATACGCAGTATTTT. The genes are TRBV24-1 and TRBJ2-3; 10 bases line up with TRBD2. Unmatched junction bases numbered 7, after V lost 4 bases and J lost 1 base. CDR3 size: 17 residues. Germline V lookup: CDR1 KGHDR, CDR2 SFDVKD.